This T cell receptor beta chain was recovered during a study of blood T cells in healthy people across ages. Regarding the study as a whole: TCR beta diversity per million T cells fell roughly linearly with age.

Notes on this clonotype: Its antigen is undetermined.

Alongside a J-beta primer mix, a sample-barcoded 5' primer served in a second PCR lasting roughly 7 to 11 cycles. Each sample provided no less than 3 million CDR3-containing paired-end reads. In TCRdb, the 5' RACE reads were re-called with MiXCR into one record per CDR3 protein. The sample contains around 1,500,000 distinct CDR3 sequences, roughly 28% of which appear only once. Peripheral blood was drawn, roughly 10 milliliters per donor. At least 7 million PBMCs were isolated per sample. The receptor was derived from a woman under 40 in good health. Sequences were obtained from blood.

As DNA, the CDR3 is TGTGCCAGCAGTTTAGACGGCAGTAACTATCAGCCCCAGCATTTT. Translation gives CASSLDGSNYQPQHF. The chain uses TRBV12-3 or TRBV12-4 and TRBJ1-5; D remains ambiguous. The CDR3 contains 15 residues. V lost 1 base to trimming and J lost 5 bases, with 12 bases between them.